The 17 T cell receptor beta chains below all came from one sample that was sequenced in a study of spatial heterogeneity in lung cancer. Each CDR3 protein is one row after TCRdb ran MiXCR on the 5' RACE reads. Here the sample spans roughly 72,000 distinct CDR3 sequences, nearly 9% being singletons. Noted time point: blood at routine non-recurrence follow-up after resection. Material: PBMCs, obtained at follow-up. All receptors derive from a female donor with early-stage non-small cell lung cancer.

This clonotype was seen ten or more times. The genes are TRBV20-1 and TRBJ2-1; D not certain. The CDR3 has 13 residues. Trimming pared 6 bases from V and 5 bases from J, leaving 14 bases between. The germline V gene encodes CDR1 DFQATT and CDR2 SNEGSKA (reference sequence). This CDR3 reads CSAPYGPHNEQFF. Here the CDR3 DNA reads TGCAGTGCGCCATACGGGCCACACAATGAGCAGTTCTTC.

As to this clonotype: This sequence may be a read error, since a much larger clone differs from it by one base. The rearrangement links TRBV12-3 or TRBV12-4 to TRBJ2-1; D call uncertain. Trimming removed 7 bases from V and 9 bases from J, with 16 bases in between. CDR3 length equals 13 residues. Here the CDR3 DNA reads TGTGCCAGCACCCTGAACCTCGACCTTGAGCAGTTCTTC. This encodes CASTLNLDLEQFF.

This clonotype showed up just a few times. The rearrangement uses TRBV7-9 and TRBJ2-1, with 9 bases lining up with TRBD2. CDR1 and CDR2 (germline): SEHNR, FQNEAQ (reference sequence). The length of the CDR3 is 14 residues. Trimming took 8 bases from V and 5 from J; bases not matched to a gene: 7. The CDR3 DNA sequence: TGTGCCAGCTTTCTAGCGGGACTGAACAATGAGCAGTTCTTC. This encodes CASFLAGLNNEQFF.

J is TRBJ1-6 and V is TRBV5-1; 8 bases line up with TRBD1. This CDR3 has 14 amino acids. CDR1 and CDR2 from the germline V gene are SGHRS and YFSETQ. Trimming cost V 0 bases and J 7 bases; bases outside gene matches: 0. CDR3 coding DNA: TGCGCCAGCAGCTTGGGACAGGGGAATTCACCCCTCCACTTT. This encodes CASSLGQGNSPLHF.

This clonotype was recorded at least ten times. CDR3 sequence: CASSLLASGTDTQYF. CDR3 nucleotide sequence: TGCGCCAGCAGCTTGCTCGCTAGCGGCACAGATACGCAGTATTTT. This chain links TRBV5-1 with TRBJ2-3; a possible D gene is TRBD2 (6 bases). The CDR3 length is 15 residues. From germline, CDR1 is SGHRS and CDR2 YFSETQ. Trimming cost V 1 base and J 1 base, with 10 bases left between them.

This clonotype has only a few counts. The chain joins TRBV11-1 to TRBJ2-4, with D hard to call. Germline CDR1 and CDR2: SGHAT and FQDESV (reference sequence). The CDR3 length is 14 residues. Trimming pared 5 bases from V and 8 bases from J, leaving 16 bases between. Written as DNA, the CDR3 is TGTGCCAGCAGCCAGTGGACCGGAGAGGACATTCAGTACTTC. Amino acid sequence: CASSQWTGEDIQYF.

This clonotype was recorded many times. The V gene is TRBV6-5, the J gene TRBJ1-5, with 8 positions matching TRBD1. CDR1 MNHEY and CDR2 SVGAGI come from the germline V gene. The CDR3 consists of 14 residues. J lost 2 bases, V lost 5 bases, and 2 bases had no gene match. Here the CDR3 reads CASSEDRGNQPQHF. The CDR3 region has the DNA TGTGCCAGCAGTGAGGACAGGGGCAATCAGCCCCAGCATTTT.

The sample holds a few counts of this clonotype. The chain links TRBV11-2 to TRBJ2-5; the D gene is possibly TRBD1 (5 bases). Germline loops: CDR1 SGHAT, CDR2 FQNNGV. The CDR3 is 13 amino acids. With 3 bases removed from V and 5 bases from J, the gap between germline ends came to 10 bases. CDR3 loop: CASSLARVETQYF. The CDR3 DNA is TGTGCCAGCAGCTTGGCCAGGGTGGAGACCCAGTACTTC.

At least ten counts were recorded for this clonotype. The V call is TRBV27, the J call TRBJ1-1; a possible D gene is TRBD1 (5 bases). The germline CDR1 and CDR2 sequences are MNHEY and SMNVEV (reference sequence). This CDR3 comprises 15 residues. V was trimmed by 5 bases and J by 5 bases, leaving 18 bases between them. In DNA form, the CDR3 reads TGTGCCAGCAGTCCCTGGAGAGGGCGGGGGACTGAAGCTTTCTTT. Translated: CASSPWRGRGTEAFF.

This chain uses TRBV28 with TRBJ2-7, with no clear D. Germline CDR1 MDHEN, CDR2 SYDVKM. The CDR3 sequence is 13 residues long. Trimming stripped 3 bases from V and 4 bases from J, with 10 bases between. Here the CDR3 reads CASSLPRRYEQYF. In DNA form, the CDR3 reads TGTGCCAGCAGTTTGCCCCGAAGGTACGAGCAGTACTTC.

This chain uses TRBV30 with TRBJ2-2; perhaps D is TRBD1 or TRBD2 (6 bases each). The V gene lost 2 bases and the J gene lost 3 bases, with 19 bases spanning the gap. This CDR3 spans 17 amino acids. Per germline, CDR1 GTSNPN and CDR2 SVGIG (reference sequence). CDR3 nucleotide sequence: TGTGCCTGGAGTCTAACAGGGACTCTCTCGGACACCGGGGAGCTGTTTTTT. Its translation is CAWSLTGTLSDTGELFF. Full variable domain (outside the CDR3, taken from reference TRBV30 and TRBJ2-2): SQTIHQWPATLVQPVGSPLSLECTVEGTSNPNLYWYRQAAGRGLQLLFYSVGIGQISSEVPQNLSASRPQDRQFILSSKKLLLSDSGFYLCAWSLTGTLSDTGELFFGEGSRLTVL.

This clonotype was picked up many times. This chain joins TRBV5-1 and TRBJ2-7, with unresolved D. This CDR3 spans 12 amino acids. Trimming cost V 1 base and J 4 bases, with 6 bases left between them. CDR1 and CDR2 (germline): SGHRS, YFSETQ. CDR3 region: CASSLYAYEQYF. DNA for the CDR3: TGCGCCAGCAGCTTGTACGCGTACGAGCAGTACTTC.

This clonotype came up a few times. The V call is TRBV6-5, the J call TRBJ1-3; 7 nucleotides match TRBD1. V was clipped by 10 bases and J by 8 bases; unmatched bases: 8. This CDR3 has 12 residues. Germline CDR1 is MNHEY and CDR2 is SVGAGI. In DNA, the CDR3 is TGTGCCACCACAGGGGTGGCCGACACCATATATTTT. Translating gives CATTGVADTIYF.

This clonotype was seen a few times. The chain links TRBV27 to TRBJ1-6; no clear D gene. Germline CDR1 is MNHEY and CDR2 is SMNVEV (reference sequence). The CDR3 has 13 residues. Between the trimmed V and J ends, which lost 6 bases and 6 bases, there was a span of 9 bases. The DNA of the CDR3 is TGTGCCAGCAGCTGGCGGGTTAATTCACCCCTCCACTTT. It translates to CASSWRVNSPLHF.

Ten or more counts support this clonotype. The rearrangement uses TRBV7-9 and TRBJ2-3; 7 bases are shared with TRBD2. Germline trimming cut 2 bases from V and 2 bases from J; bases unmatched to any gene: 13. Germline assignment: CDR1 SEHNR and CDR2 FQNEAQ (reference sequence). The CDR3 totals 18 residues. CDR3 in amino acids: CASSLSPKAGAITDTQYF. CDR3 coding DNA: TGTGCCAGCAGCTTATCCCCGAAGGCGGGAGCCATCACAGATACGCAGTATTTT.

The V call is TRBV5-1, the J call TRBJ1-2; the D is unclear. The CDR3 consists of 15 residues. Germline CDR1 is SGHRS and CDR2 is YFSETQ. Deletions cut 0 bases from V and 7 bases from J, with 16 bases between. Here the CDR3 DNA reads TGCGCCAGCAGCTTGGGAGGGAGCAAGAGTTTTGGCTACACCTTC. This codes for CASSLGGSKSFGYTF.

This clonotype appeared a few times. J is TRBJ2-3 and V is TRBV20-1; D call uncertain. Germline CDR1 reads DFQATT; CDR2 reads SNEGSKA (reference sequence). The CDR3 contains 13 residues. CDR3 sequence reads: CRGWVPGTDTQYF. CDR3 nucleotide sequence: TGCAGGGGGTGGGTCCCGGGTACAGATACGCAGTATTTT.